These T cell receptor beta chains were read from a single sample in a study of T cells in pancreatic ductal adenocarcinoma. TCRdb's copy holds only in-frame clones and misses some; the assay was immunoSEQ multiplex PCR. The sample lists roughly 100,000 clones; 90% to 95% were seen once. Sequenced sample: PBMCs. The receptors shown here come from a human donor with pancreatic ductal adenocarcinoma. Both conserved end residues are part of each CDR3. The D gene is left open where the match is weak. Expanded clones get a size class; other rows say once, few or many, or leave the size out.

NA	TRBJ2-7	TRBV5-1	NA	CASSDAILYEQYF	TGCGCCAGCAGCGATGCGATCCTCTACGAGCAGTACTTC
NA	TRBJ2-1	TRBV30	NA	CACQRAGSYNEQFF	TGTGCCTGTCAACGGGCGGGGTCCTACAATGAGCAGTTCTTC
NA	TRBJ2-5	TRBV6-7	once	CASTRLGDAGRETQYF	TGTGCCAGCACCCGACTAGGGGATGCGGGTAGGGAGACCCAGTACTTC
TRBD1	TRBJ1-2	TRBV2	NA	CASSPGTGYGYTF	TGTGCCAGCAGCCCCGGGACAGGCTATGGCTACACCTTC
NA	TRBJ2-5	TRBV6-5	NA	CASSYVPGEETQYF	TGTGCCAGCAGTTACGTCCCGGGGGAAGAGACCCAGTACTTC
NA	TRBJ1-4	TRBV9	once	CASSVDEGEKLFF	TGTGCCAGCAGCGTAGATGAGGGTGAAAAACTGTTTTTT
TRBD1	TRBJ1-2	TRBV28	NA	CASSAGTGVGYTF	TGTGCCAGCAGTGCCGGGACAGGGGTCGGCTACACCTTC
TRBD1	TRBJ1-2	TRBV6-5	NA	CASSYRTGGDGYTF	TGTGCCAGCAGTTACCGAACAGGGGGAGATGGCTACACCTTC
NA	TRBJ1-2	TRBV2	NA	CASSGILQGSGYTF	TGTGCCAGCAGTGGAATTTTACAGGGATCTGGCTACACCTTC
TRBD1	TRBJ1-4	TRBV5-1	NA	CASSLAPGQRNEKLFF	TGCGCCAGCAGCCTAGCTCCGGGACAGAGGAATGAAAAACTGTTTTTT
TRBD2	TRBJ2-1	TRBV28	NA	CASLDRLGLAGKNEQFF	TGTGCCAGCCTTGATAGACTGGGACTAGCGGGAAAAAATGAGCAGTTCTTC
NA	TRBJ2-7	TRBV7-9	NA	CATGISYEQYF	TGTGCCACGGGGATTTCCTACGAGCAGTACTTC
TRBD2	TRBJ2-5	TRBV5-4	NA	CASSPGLAGGGQETQYF	TGTGCCAGCAGTCCGGGACTAGCGGGAGGGGGGCAAGAGACCCAGTACTTC
NA	TRBJ2-2	TRBV21-1	NA	CASSKPQKLRTSGSSIGELFF	TGTGCCAGCAGCAAACCCCAGAAACTGAGGACTAGCGGGAGTTCGATCGGGGAGCTGTTTTTT
TRBD1	TRBJ2-1	TRBV5-4	few	CASTSQGWNEQFF	TGTGCCAGCACCTCACAGGGGTGGAATGAGCAGTTCTTC
NA	TRBJ2-1	TRBV7-2	once	CASSLWQGLGNEQFF	TGTGCCAGCAGCTTATGGCAGGGCTTGGGCAATGAGCAGTTCTTC
NA	TRBJ2-2	TRBV10-3	once	CAISDATSSTGELFF	TGTGCCATCAGTGATGCTACTAGTTCCACCGGGGAGCTGTTTTTT
NA	TRBJ1-4	TRBV19	NA	CASSFRADSNEKLFF	TGTGCCAGTAGTTTCAGGGCAGATTCTAATGAAAAACTGTTTTTT
NA	TRBJ1-2	TRBV19	NA	CATRRGDGYTF	TGTGCCACCCGGAGGGGCGATGGCTACACCTTC
TRBD2	TRBJ2-3	TRBV27	NA	CASSPQSGTPPDTQYF	TGTGCCAGCAGCCCCCAAAGCGGGACCCCGCCAGATACGCAGTATTTT
TRBD1	TRBJ2-2	TRBV7-6	NA	CASSLAGGGSAGELFF	TGTGCCAGCAGCTTAGCAGGGGGCGGGTCTGCCGGGGAGCTGTTTTTT
TRBD1	TRBJ1-2	TRBV29-1	NA	CSVDMGQGYGYTF	TGCAGCGTTGACATGGGACAGGGCTATGGCTACACCTTC
TRBD2	TRBJ2-7	TRBV13	NA	CASSPLQSIERDWYEQYF	TGTGCCAGCAGCCCCCTCCAAAGTATTGAGCGGGATTGGTACGAGCAGTACTTC
NA	TRBJ2-3	TRBV5-1	NA	CASSLALAGFDTQYF	TGCGCCAGCAGCTTGGCCCTAGCCGGGTTCGATACGCAGTATTTT
NA	TRBJ1-5	TRBV6-6	NA	CASSPPDQPQHF	TGTGCCAGCAGTCCCCCGGATCAGCCCCAGCATTTT
NA	TRBJ2-7	TRBV27	NA	CASSFDREVGEQYF	TGTGCCAGCAGTTTCGACAGGGAGGTGGGCGAGCAGTACTTC
NA	TRBJ2-6	TRBV6-5	NA	CASSPTGTGANVLTF	TGTGCCAGCAGTCCTACAGGGACCGGGGCCAACGTCCTGACTTTC
NA	TRBJ2-7	TRBV7-8	NA	CASSLNGVEQYF	TGTGCCAGCAGCTTAAACGGGGTTGAGCAGTACTTC
TRBD1	TRBJ2-7	TRBV7-6	NA	CASSFFTGTDSYEQYF	TGTGCCAGCAGCTTTTTTACCGGGACAGACTCCTACGAGCAGTACTTC
NA	TRBJ1-1	TRBV19	NA	CASSLNRETEAFF	TGTGCCAGTAGTTTAAACAGAGAGACTGAAGCTTTCTTT
NA	TRBJ2-5	TRBV7-2	NA	CASSLAGWEETQYF	TGTGCCAGCAGCTTAGCGGGATGGGAGGAGACCCAGTACTTC
TRBD2	TRBJ2-3	TRBV4-2	NA	CASNLAGGADTDTQYF	TGTGCCAGCAACTTAGCGGGAGGTGCTGACACAGATACGCAGTATTTT
NA	TRBJ1-4	TRBV25-1	once	CASRSTATNEKLFF	TGTGCCAGCAGGTCCACAGCAACTAATGAAAAACTGTTTTTT
NA	TRBJ1-2	TRBV6-6	NA	CASSLQAFGYTF	TGTGCCAGCAGTTTACAGGCCTTTGGCTACACCTTC
NA	TRBJ2-3	TRBV5-1	NA	CASSLEETDTQYF	TGCGCCAGCAGCTTGGAAGAGACAGATACGCAGTATTTT
NA	TRBJ1-2	TRBV9	few	CASSVVQEGYGYTF	TGTGCCAGCAGCGTAGTACAGGAGGGCTATGGCTACACCTTC
NA	TRBJ2-3	TRBV5-1	NA	CASSLEGITDTQYF	TGCGCCAGCAGCTTGGAGGGGATCACAGATACGCAGTATTTT
NA	TRBJ1-3	TRBV30	NA	CAWRSVSGNTIYF	TGTGCCTGGAGGAGTGTTTCTGGAAACACCATATATTTT